What follows describes a single T cell receptor (beta chain). CDR3 length equals 18 residues. Germline values: CDR1 SGHDN, CDR2 FVKESK. J was trimmed by 2 bases and V by 6 bases; bases with no gene match: 13. MiXCR, applied by TCRdb to the RT-PCR reads, yields one record per CDR3 protein. The sample yields more than 600,000 distinct CDR3 sequences, 12% to 15% seen once. This clonotype originated in a female donor in good health, serving as a healthy control. The sample consisted of memory CD4+ T cells from blood. V usage is TRBV14 and J usage is TRBJ2-5; 12 bases match TRBD2. CDR3 DNA sequence: TGTGCCAGCAGGCCTGGACTAGCGGGATCTTTGGGGCAAGAGACCCAGTACTTC. Its translation: CASRPGLAGSLGQETQYF.